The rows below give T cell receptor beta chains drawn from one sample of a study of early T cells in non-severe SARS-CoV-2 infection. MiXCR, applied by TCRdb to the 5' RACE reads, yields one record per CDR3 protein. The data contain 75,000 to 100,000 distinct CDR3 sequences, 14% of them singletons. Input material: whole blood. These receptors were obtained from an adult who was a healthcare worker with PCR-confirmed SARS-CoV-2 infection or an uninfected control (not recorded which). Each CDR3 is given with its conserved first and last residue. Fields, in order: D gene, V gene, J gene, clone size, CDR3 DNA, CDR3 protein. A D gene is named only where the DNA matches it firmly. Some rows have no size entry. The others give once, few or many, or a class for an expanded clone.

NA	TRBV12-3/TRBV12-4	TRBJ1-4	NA	TGTGCCAGCAGTTTGGGACCCCCCTCACTGTTTTTT	CASSLGPPSLFF
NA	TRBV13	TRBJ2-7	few	TGTGCCAGCAGCTTGCAGCCCCTCAGGTCCTACGAGCAGTACTTC	CASSLQPLRSYEQYF
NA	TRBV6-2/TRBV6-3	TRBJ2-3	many	TGTGCCAGCGGACAGAGCACAGATACGCAGTATTTT	CASGQSTDTQYF
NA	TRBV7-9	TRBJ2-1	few	TGTGCCAGCAGCCGCTGGGGGGATGAGCAGTTCTTC	CASSRWGDEQFF
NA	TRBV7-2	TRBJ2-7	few	TGTGCCAGCAGCTTAGCTAGTCTATCTTACGAGCAGTACTTC	CASSLASLSYEQYF
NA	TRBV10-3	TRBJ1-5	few	TGTGCCATCAGTGAGTCTGGCCCCCAGCATTTT	CAISESGPQHF
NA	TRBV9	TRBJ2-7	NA	TGTGCCAGCGGAACAGACGAGCAGTACTTC	CASGTDEQYF
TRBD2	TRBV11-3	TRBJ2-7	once	TGTGCCAGCAGCTTATATTTCTGGCGGGAGGTCTCCGAGCAGTACTTC	CASSLYFWREVSEQYF
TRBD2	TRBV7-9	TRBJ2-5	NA	TGTGCCAGCAGCTTTGGACTAGCGGGACCAGCGCAAGAGACCCAGTACTTC	CASSFGLAGPAQETQYF
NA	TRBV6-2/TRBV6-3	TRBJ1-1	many	TGTGCCAGCAGCACGGTGGGGGCGAACACTGAAGCTTTCTTT	CASSTVGANTEAFF
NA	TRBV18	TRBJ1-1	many	TGTGCCAGCTCACCAGAAGTGCGGGGTGAAGCTTTCTTT	CASSPEVRGEAFF
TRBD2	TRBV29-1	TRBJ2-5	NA	TGCAGCGTTGAAGGTGGACTAGCGGGAGTCCCGGGGACCCAGTACTTC	CSVEGGLAGVPGTQYF
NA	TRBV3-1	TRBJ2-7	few	TGTGCCAGCAGCTACCCCCGCGACGGGAGTAAACACGAGCAGTACTTC	CASSYPRDGSKHEQYF
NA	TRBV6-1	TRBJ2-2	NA	TGTGCCAGCACGCAGGTGATCACCGGGGAGCTGTTTTTT	CASTQVITGELFF
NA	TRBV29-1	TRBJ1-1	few	TGCAGCACACAAACAGCCAATATGAACACTGAAGCTTTCTTT	CSTQTANMNTEAFF
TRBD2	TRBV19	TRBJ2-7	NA	TGTGCCAGTAGTATGGGCCTAGCGGGAGGTTTATACGAGCAGTACTTC	CASSMGLAGGLYEQYF
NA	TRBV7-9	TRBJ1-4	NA	TGTGCCAGCAGCTTAGTGGAGGGGGTGGATGAAAAACTGTTTTTT	CASSLVEGVDEKLFF
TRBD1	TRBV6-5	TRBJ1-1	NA	TGTGCCAGCAGTCGAGCGGGACAGAAGAACACTGAAGCTTTCTTT	CASSRAGQKNTEAFF
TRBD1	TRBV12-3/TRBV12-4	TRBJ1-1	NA	TGTGCCAGCAGTTCAGGGGGGACGAACACTGAAGCTTTCTTT	CASSSGGTNTEAFF
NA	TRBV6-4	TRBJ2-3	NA	TGTGCCAGCAGTGATCGGACCACAGATACGCAGTATTTT	CASSDRTTDTQYF
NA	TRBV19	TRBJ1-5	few	TGTGCCAGTAGTATAGATCCGAGTTCTAATCAGCCCCAGCATTTT	CASSIDPSSNQPQHF
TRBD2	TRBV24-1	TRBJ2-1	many	TGTGCCACCAGTGGTCCTAGCGGGAGGAGTCAGTTCTTC	CATSGPSGRSQFF
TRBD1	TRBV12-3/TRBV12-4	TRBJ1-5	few	TGTGCCAGCAGTACCACCGGGACAGGGCGAAGCAATCAGCCCCAGCATTTT	CASSTTGTGRSNQPQHF
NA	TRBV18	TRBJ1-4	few	TGTGCCAGCTCACCTGGACACGCAACTAATGAAAAACTGTTTTTT	CASSPGHATNEKLFF
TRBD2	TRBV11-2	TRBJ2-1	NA	TGTGCCAGCAGCCCACTAGCGGGAGGGCCTGGTGAGCAGTTCTTC	CASSPLAGGPGEQFF
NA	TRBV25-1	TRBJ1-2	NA	TGTGCCAGCAGACGAGATACAGACGACTATGGCTACACCTTC	CASRRDTDDYGYTF
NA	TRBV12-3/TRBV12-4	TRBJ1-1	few	TGTGCCAGCAGTGCCCTCTACAGGGAGGCGACTGAAGCTTTCTTT	CASSALYREATEAFF
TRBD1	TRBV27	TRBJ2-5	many	TGTGCCAGCTCGAGACAGGGCATCCAAGAGACCCAGTACTTC	CASSRQGIQETQYF
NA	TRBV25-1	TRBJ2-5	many	TGTGCCAGCAGTGGGGATGGAGTTGGGAGGGAGACCCAGTACTTC	CASSGDGVGRETQYF
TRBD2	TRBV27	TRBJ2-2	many	TGTGCCAGCGCCGGACTAGCGGGAGGGAGCGGGGAGCTGTTTTTT	CASAGLAGGSGELFF
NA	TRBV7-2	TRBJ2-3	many	TGTGCCAGCAGCCCTCGGCGGAGGGTAGCGCGCACAGATACGCAGTATTTT	CASSPRRRVARTDTQYF
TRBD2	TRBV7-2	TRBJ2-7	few	TGTGCCAGCAGCTTAGCGCCTAGCGGGAGTCATGGGCAGTACTTC	CASSLAPSGSHGQYF
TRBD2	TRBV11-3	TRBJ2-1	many	TGTGCCAGCAGCTCCCGAGGAGCGGGAGAGGTCTCTTCCTCCTACAATGAGCAGTTCTTC	CASSSRGAGEVSSSYNEQFF
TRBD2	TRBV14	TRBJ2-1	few	TGTGCCAGCAGCCACATTTATCCAGCGGGAGGGATCGATGAGCAGTTCTTC	CASSHIYPAGGIDEQFF
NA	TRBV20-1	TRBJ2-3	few	TGCAGTGCTCCTACCGGCCAAGCGCAGTATTTT	CSAPTGQAQYF
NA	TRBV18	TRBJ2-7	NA	TGTGCCAGCTCACCCCGGCCAGCATCCTACGAGCAGTACTTC	CASSPRPASYEQYF
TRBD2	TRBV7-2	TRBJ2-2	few	TGTGCCAGCAGCCTAATGACTAGCGGGATAACCGGGGAGCTGTTTTTT	CASSLMTSGITGELFF
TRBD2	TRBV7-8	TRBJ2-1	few	TGTGCCAGCAGCTTAAGGCGGGAGGCTCCGACCGATGAGCAGTTCTTC	CASSLRREAPTDEQFF
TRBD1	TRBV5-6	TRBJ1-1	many	TGTGCCAGCAGTGAATCCCCAGGGGGCACTGAAGCTTTCTTT	CASSESPGGTEAFF
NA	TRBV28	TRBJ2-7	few	TGTGCCAGCAGCTCCCCGGGACACACTTACGAGCAGTACTTC	CASSSPGHTYEQYF
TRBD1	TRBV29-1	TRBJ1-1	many	TGCAGCTCATACGGGACAGGGGCCCACACTGAAGCTTTCTTT	CSSYGTGAHTEAFF
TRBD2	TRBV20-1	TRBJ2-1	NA	TGCAGTGCGGCCTCAGGAAGCGGGAGTGGAAATGAGCAGTTCTTC	CSAASGSGSGNEQFF
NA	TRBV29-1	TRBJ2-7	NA	TGCAGCGTTGTTCGCGACGAGCAGTACTTC	CSVVRDEQYF
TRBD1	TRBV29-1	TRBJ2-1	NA	TGCAGCGTTGTAACAGGGGCAGGGGGTGAGCAGTTCTTC	CSVVTGAGGEQFF